Given below is one T cell receptor (beta chain) in context. The antigen is undetermined. Peripheral blood was collected from the related graft donor on the marrow donation day. The data originate from a study of T cells after posttransplantation cyclophosphamide. General study results and limits: TRB clonality was highly associated with recipient CMV seropositivity and reactivation. Skin or GI-infiltrating T cells shared few TRB sequences with blood. Donor-recipient repertoire similarity was low at 1-2 months, rising over year one.

Sequencing was performed with immunoSEQ multiplex PCR; in TCRdb, only in-frame clones are kept and a portion is missing. The sample includes 45,000 to 65,000 clones, approximately 94% of them seen just once. This CDR3 spans 16 amino acids. J was trimmed by 6 bases and V by 6 bases; bases with no gene match: 10. The germline V gene encodes CDR1 SNHLY and CDR2 FYNNEI. The specimen sequenced was PBMCs. The chain employs TRBV2 and TRBJ1-6; 8 bases fit TRBD1. The clonotype originates from a woman aged 25 to 39 in good health and a related stem cell transplant donor. The DNA of the CDR3 is TGTGCCAGCAGCCCCTCTGGACAGGGCACTAATTCACCCCTCCACTTT. Translation: CASSPSGQGTNSPLHF.